The clone carrying this T cell receptor beta chain appeared many times. Its antigen remains unknown. This record comes from a study of T cell repertoires in cytomegalovirus infection. Study summary: The authors used CMV epitopes that were HLA-C-restricted (recently identified) and HLA-B-restricted (well studied). A matching HLA type, together with CMV infection, was signaled by public TCR beta signatures. Overall study findings and caveats: Based on cumulative public TCR beta family frequency, carriers of CMV plus the relevant HLA were identified. Predominance within the ex vivo response was attributable to HLA-C-restricted CMV-specific TCR beta clonotypes.

V was pared by 4 bases and J by 3 bases, with 9 bases between. CDR3 size: 13 residues. Germline lookup yields CDR1 MNHEY and CDR2 SVGAGI. TCRdb re-derived calls from the reads in MiXCR, one entry per CDR3 protein. The top ten hold around 14% of the sample, which has around 710,000 distinct CDR3 sequences, under 35% seen once. The sequencing used cultured CD8+ T cells from PBMCs, collected from culture after CMV antigen stimulation. This TCR was recovered from a human donor in good health (CMV status not recorded). Some clones in this sample may be carry-over from other donors' samples. This sequence joins TRBV6-5 and TRBJ1-1; D might be TRBD1 (5 bases). The CDR3 DNA reads TGTGCCAGCAGTTCAGGGTCGTACACTGAAGCTTTCTTT. It specifies CASSSGSYTEAFF.